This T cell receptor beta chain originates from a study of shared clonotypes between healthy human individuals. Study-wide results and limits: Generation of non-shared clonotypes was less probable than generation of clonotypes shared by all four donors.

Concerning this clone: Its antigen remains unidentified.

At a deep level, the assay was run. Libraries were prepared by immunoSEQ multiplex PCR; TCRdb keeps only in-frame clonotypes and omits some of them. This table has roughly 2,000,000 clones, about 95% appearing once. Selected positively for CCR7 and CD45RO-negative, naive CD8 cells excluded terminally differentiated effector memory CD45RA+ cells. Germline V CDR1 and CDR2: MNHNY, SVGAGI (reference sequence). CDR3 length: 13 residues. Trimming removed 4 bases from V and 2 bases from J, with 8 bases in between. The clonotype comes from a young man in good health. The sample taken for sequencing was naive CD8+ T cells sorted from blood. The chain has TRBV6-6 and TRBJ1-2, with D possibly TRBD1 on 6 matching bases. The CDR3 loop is CASSFDRNYGYTF. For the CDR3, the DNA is TGTGCCAGCAGTTTTGACAGGAACTATGGCTACACCTTC.